The source of this T cell receptor (beta chain) is a study of early stage breast cancer tumors. The CDR3 extends over 14 amino acids. The germline V gene has CDR1 KGHSH and CDR2 LQKENI. Trimming stripped 3 bases from V and 4 bases from J, with 10 bases between. The study, taken as a whole, reports: Blood repertoires resembled normal breast more than tumor. Tumors had roughly 2.4-fold higher T cell density and higher clonality than adjacent normal breast tissue.

Details on this clone: The antigen is undetermined.

Repertoires were generated with immunoSEQ multiplex PCR, while TCRdb's copy carries only in-frame clones and drops some. The sample includes roughly 57,000 clones, over 80% of them seen just once. Sequenced sample: blood. The chain employs TRBV18 and TRBJ1-5; D gene uncertain. The TCR originated in a person aged 70 to 80 with breast cancer. CDR3 sequence: CASSPRRGNQPQHF. The CDR3 coding sequence is TGTGCCAGCTCACCCCGCCGGGGTAATCAGCCCCAGCATTTT.